The clone carrying this T cell receptor (beta chain) was found once. The sample originates from a study of blood T cell repertoires in COVID-19. Overall study: Two consecutive negative NP/OP PCR tests, clearance, or resolved symptoms defined Cohort 3 recovery. The cDNA or gDNA used as material had been derived from T cells, B-cell-depleted T cells, or PBMCs.

Measured with immunoSEQ multiplex PCR; TCRdb has only the in-frame clones, and not every one. The data contain some 200,000 clones, roughly 87% of them singletons. Looked up from germline, CDR1 is MDHEN and CDR2 is SYDVKM. Trimming took off 3 bases at V and 2 bases at J, with 17 bases between the two ends. The CDR3 is 17 amino acids. Ages ranged from roughly 18 to 95 years, with residence in approximately 23 US areas. The chain employs TRBV28 and TRBJ1-3, with a tentative D call TRBD1 (5 bases). The source is a man aged 25 to 45 in a cohort exposed to, infected with or recovered from COVID-19 (not recorded which). Sequences were obtained from PBMCs or T cells enriched from blood (not recorded which). The chain's CDR3 is CASSFNRWGGAGNTIYF. CDR3 DNA sequence: TGTGCCAGCAGTTTTAATCGGTGGGGGGGTGCTGGAAACACCATATATTTT.